Listed here are 4 T cell receptor beta chains from one sample, sequenced in a study of T-cell reconstitution after alpha-beta-depleted transplantation in children. TCRbeta library construction was performed incorporating unique molecular identifiers. TCRdb independently ran MiXCR on the PCR reads; one entry per CDR3 protein. The profile shows over 100,000 distinct CDR3 sequences, 10% of them singletons. This specimen consisted of PBMCs, obtained before TCRalphabeta/CD19-depleted stem cell transplant. These receptors were collected from a boy aged 2 to 9 with acute lymphoblastic leukemia, due to receive a stem cell transplant.

The V and J genes are TRBV2 and TRBJ2-3, with a possible D match to TRBD2 (5 bases). Germline assignment: CDR1 SNHLY and CDR2 FYNNEI. The CDR3 runs 15 residues. Between the trimmed V and J ends, which lost 8 bases and 0 bases, there was a span of 15 bases. DNA of the CDR3: TGTGCCAGCGCACCGGGGAGCCTAAGCACAGATACGCAGTATTTT. Residues: CASAPGSLSTDTQYF. Combining the CDR3 with reference TRBV2 and TRBJ2-3 gives the whole variable domain EPEVTQTPSHQVTQMGQEVILRCVPISNHLYFYWYRQILGQKVEFLVSFYNNEISEKSEIFDDQFSVERPDGSNFTLKIRSTKLEDSAMYFCASAPGSLSTDTQYFGPGTRLTVL.

This clonotype appeared a few times. V is TRBV5-1 and J is TRBJ2-3, with a tentative D call TRBD2 (5 bases). The length of the CDR3 is 14 residues. V was cut by 7 bases and J by 1 base, with 13 bases left in between. Germline V gene data show CDR1 as SGHRS and CDR2 as YFSETQ. CDR3 amino acids: CASEEAGGTDTQYF. The CDR3 DNA is TGCGCCAGCGAGGAGGCTGGGGGCACAGATACGCAGTATTTT.

This clonotype turned up a few times. The CDR3 DNA sequence: TGCAGCGTTGAAGATAGTCGGGCACGGAACTATGGCTACACCTTC. Translation: CSVEDSRARNYGYTF. The chain joins TRBV29-1 to TRBJ1-2; D is undetermined. CDR1 SQVTM and CDR2 ANQGSEA come from the germline V gene. Trimming left V 0 bases short and J 2 bases short, with 13 bases between. CDR3 size: 15 residues.

The rearrangement uses TRBV30 and TRBJ2-5; no definite D call. V lost 2 bases, J lost 5 bases, and 15 bases lay in between. CDR1 is GTSNPN and CDR2 is SVGIG in the germline V gene (reference sequence). There are 14 residues in the CDR3. The chain's CDR3 is CAWSMMGIWETQYF. CDR3 nucleotide sequence: TGTGCCTGGAGTATGATGGGGATTTGGGAGACCCAGTACTTC.